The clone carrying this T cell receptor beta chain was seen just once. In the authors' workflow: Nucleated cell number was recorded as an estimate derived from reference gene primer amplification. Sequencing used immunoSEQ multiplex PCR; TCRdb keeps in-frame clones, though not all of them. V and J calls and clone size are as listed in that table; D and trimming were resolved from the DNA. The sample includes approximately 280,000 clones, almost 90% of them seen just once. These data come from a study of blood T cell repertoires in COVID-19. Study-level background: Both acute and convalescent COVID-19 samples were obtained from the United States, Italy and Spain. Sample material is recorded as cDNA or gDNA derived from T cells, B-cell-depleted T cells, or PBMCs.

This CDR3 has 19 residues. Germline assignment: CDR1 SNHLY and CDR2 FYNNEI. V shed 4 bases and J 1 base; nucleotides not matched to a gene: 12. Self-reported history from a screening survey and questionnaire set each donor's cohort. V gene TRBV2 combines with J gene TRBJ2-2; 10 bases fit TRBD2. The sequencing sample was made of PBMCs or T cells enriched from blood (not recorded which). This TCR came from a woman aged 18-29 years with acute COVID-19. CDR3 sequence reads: CASSVWASGRYRNTGELFF. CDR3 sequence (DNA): TGTGCCAGCAGTGTCTGGGCTAGCGGGAGATATCGGAACACCGGGGAGCTGTTTTTT.